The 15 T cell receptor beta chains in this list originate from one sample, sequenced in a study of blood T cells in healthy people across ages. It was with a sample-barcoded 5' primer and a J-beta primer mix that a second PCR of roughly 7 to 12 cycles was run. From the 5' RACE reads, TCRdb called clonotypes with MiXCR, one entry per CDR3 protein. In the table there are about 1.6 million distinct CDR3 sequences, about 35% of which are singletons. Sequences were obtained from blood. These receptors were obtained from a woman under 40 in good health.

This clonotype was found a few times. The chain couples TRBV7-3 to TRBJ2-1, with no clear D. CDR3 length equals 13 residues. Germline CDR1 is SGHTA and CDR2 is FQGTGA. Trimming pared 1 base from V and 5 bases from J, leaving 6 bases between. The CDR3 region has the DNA TGTGCCAGCAGCTTAATGAGACACAATGAGCAGTTCTTC. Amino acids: CASSLMRHNEQFF.

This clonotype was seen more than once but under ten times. The CDR3 region has the DNA TGCAGCGTCCGAGCGGGGGCGGCCGTCACTGAAGCTTTCTTT. Residues: CSVRAGAAVTEAFF. This chain connects TRBV29-1 to TRBJ1-1; weak D call: TRBD1 (6 bases). The V end lost 6 bases, the J end lost 4 bases, and 18 bases lay between the germline ends. CDR1 and CDR2 (germline): SQVTM, ANQGSEA. This CDR3 spans 14 amino acids.

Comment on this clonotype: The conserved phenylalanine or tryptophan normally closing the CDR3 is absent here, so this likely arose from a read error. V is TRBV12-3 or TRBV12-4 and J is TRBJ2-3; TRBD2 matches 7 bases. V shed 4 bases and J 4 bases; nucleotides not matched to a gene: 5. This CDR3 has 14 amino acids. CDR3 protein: CASSSGGTADTQYS. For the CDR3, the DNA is TGTGCCAGCAGTTCCGGGGGGACCGCAGATACGCAGTATTCT.

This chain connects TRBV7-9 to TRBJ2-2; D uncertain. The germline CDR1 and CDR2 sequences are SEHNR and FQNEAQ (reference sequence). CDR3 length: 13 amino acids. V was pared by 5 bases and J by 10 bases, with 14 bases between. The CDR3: CASSRPPEEELFF. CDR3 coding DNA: TGTGCCAGCAGCCGACCCCCCGAGGAGGAGCTGTTTTTT.

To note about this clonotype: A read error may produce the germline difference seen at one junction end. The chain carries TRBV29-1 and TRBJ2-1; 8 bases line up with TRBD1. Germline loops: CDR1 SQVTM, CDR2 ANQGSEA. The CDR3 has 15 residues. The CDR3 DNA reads TGCAGCGCTGAAGACGGACAGGGTAAAATGGGTGAGCAGTTCTTC. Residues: CSAEDGQGKMGEQFF.

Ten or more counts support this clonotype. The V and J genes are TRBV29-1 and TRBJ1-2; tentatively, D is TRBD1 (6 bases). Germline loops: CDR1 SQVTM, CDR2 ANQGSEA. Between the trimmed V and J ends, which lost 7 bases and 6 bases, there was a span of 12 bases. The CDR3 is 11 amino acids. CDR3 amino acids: CSAMDSNGYTF. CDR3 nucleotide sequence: TGCAGCGCTATGGACAGTAATGGCTACACCTTC.

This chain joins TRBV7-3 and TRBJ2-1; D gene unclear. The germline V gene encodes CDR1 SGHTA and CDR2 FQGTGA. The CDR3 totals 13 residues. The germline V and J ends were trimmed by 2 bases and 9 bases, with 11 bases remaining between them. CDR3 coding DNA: TGTGCCAGCAGCTTATCCCTAAACAGTGAGCAGTTCTTC. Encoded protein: CASSLSLNSEQFF.

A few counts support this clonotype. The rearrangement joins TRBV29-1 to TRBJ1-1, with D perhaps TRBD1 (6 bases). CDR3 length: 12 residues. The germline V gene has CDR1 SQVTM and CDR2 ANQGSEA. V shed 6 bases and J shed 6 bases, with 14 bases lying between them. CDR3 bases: TGCAGCGTCACCGGGGGGGGCTCTGAAGCTTTCTTT. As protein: CSVTGGGSEAFF.

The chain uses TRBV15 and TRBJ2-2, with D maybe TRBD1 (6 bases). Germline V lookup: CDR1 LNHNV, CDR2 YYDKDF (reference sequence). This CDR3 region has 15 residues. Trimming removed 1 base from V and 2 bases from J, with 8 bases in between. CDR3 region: CATSRGQVNTGELFF. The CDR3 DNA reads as TGTGCCACCAGCAGAGGACAGGTTAACACCGGGGAGCTGTTTTTT. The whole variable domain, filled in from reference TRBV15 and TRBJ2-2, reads DAMVIQNPRYQVTQFGKPVTLSCSQTLNHNVMYWYQQKSSQAPKLLFHYYDKDFNNEADTPDNFQSRRPNTSFCFLDIRSPGLGDTAMYLCATSRGQVNTGELFFGEGSRLTVL.

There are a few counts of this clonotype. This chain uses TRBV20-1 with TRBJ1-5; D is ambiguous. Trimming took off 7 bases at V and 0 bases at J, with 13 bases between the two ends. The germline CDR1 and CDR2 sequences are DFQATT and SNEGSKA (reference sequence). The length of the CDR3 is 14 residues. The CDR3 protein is CSGFKPGSNQPQHF. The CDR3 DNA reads TGCAGTGGCTTCAAGCCCGGTAGCAATCAGCCCCAGCATTTT.

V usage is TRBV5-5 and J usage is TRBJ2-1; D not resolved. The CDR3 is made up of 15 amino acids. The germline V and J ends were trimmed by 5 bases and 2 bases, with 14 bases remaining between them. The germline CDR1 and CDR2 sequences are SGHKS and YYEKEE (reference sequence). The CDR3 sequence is CASSSEAETYNEQFF. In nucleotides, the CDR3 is TGTGCCAGCAGTTCAGAGGCAGAAACCTACAATGAGCAGTTCTTC.

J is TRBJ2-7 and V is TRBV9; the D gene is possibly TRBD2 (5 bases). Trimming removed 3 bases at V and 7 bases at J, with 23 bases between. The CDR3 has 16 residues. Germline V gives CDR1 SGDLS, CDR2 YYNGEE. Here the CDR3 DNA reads TGTGCCAGCAGCGCGGTCAGCAGCGGCCATACCCGAGAGCAGTACTTC. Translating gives CASSAVSSGHTREQYF.

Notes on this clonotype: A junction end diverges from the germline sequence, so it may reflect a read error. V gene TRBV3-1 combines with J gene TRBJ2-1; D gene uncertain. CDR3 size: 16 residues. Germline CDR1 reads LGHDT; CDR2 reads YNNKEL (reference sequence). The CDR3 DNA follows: TGTGCCAACAGCCAAGGTCAGCCAGTCTCCTACAATGAGCAGTTCTTC. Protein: CANSQGQPVSYNEQFF.

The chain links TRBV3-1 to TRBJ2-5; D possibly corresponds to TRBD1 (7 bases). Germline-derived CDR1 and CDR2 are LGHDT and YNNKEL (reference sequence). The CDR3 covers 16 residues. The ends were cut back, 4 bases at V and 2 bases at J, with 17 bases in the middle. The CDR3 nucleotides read TGTGCCAGCAGCCCGAACACCCCAGGGGGGCAAGAGACCCAGTACTTC. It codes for CASSPNTPGGQETQYF.

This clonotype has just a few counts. The DNA for the CDR3 is TGTGCCAGCAGCTTACGGACAGGGGGTTACACCGGGGAGCTGTTTTTT. Its protein product is CASSLRTGGYTGELFF. J is TRBJ2-2 and V is TRBV7-3; TRBD1 agrees at 10 bases. CDR3 length: 16 residues. Germline V gene data show CDR1 as SGHTA and CDR2 as FQGTGA. V was pared by 2 bases and J by 3 bases, with 3 bases of the junction left unmatched. The variable domain in full, completed from reference TRBV7-3 and TRBJ2-2, reads GAGVSQTPSNKVTEKGKYVELRCDPISGHTALYWYRQSLGQGPEFLIYFQGTGAADDSGLPNDRFFAVRPEGSVSTLKIQRTERGDSAVYLCASSLRTGGYTGELFFGEGSRLTVL.